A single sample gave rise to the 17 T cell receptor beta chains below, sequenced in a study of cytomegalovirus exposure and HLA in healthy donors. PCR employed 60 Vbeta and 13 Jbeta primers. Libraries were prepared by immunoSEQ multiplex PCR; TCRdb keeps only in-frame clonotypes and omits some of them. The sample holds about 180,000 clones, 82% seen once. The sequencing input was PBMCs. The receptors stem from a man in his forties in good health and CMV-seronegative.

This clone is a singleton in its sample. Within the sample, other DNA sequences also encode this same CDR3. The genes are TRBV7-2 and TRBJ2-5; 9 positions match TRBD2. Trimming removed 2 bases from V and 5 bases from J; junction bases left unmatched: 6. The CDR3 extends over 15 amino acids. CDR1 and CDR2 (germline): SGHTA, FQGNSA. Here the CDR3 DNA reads TGTGCCAGCAGCTTAAGGCGGGAGGGACGTGAGACCCAGTACTTC. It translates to CASSLRREGRETQYF.

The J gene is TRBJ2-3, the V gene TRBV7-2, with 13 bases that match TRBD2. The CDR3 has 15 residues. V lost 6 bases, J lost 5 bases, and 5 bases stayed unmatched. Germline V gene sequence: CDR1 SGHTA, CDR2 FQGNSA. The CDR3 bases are TGTGCCAGCAGTCAACTAGCGGGGGGGCTAGATACGCAGTATTTT. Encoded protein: CASSQLAGGLDTQYF.

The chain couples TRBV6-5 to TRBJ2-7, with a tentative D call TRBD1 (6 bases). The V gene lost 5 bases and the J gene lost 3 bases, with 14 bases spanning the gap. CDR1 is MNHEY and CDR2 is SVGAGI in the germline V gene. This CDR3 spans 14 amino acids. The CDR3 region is CASSTQTGHYEQYF. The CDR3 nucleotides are TGTGCCAGCAGTACCCAGACAGGCCACTACGAGCAGTACTTC.

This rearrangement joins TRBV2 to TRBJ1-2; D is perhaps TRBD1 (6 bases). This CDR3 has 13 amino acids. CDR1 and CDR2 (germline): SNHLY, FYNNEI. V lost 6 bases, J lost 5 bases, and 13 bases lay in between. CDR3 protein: CASSVARGYGYTF. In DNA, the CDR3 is TGTGCCAGCAGCGTCGCCAGGGGTTATGGCTACACCTTC.

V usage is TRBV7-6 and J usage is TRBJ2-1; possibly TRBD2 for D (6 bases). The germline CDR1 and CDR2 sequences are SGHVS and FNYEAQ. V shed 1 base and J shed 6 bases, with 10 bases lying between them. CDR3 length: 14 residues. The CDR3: CASSLGLVGNEQFF. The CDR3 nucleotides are TGTGCCAGCAGCTTAGGACTAGTAGGCAATGAGCAGTTCTTC. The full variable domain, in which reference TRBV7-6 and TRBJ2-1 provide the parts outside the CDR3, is GAGVSQSPRYKVTKRGQDVALRCDPISGHVSLYWYRQALGQGPEFLTYFNYEAQQDKSGLPNDRFSAERPEGSISTLTIQRTEQRDSAMYRCASSLGLVGNEQFFGPGTRLTVL.

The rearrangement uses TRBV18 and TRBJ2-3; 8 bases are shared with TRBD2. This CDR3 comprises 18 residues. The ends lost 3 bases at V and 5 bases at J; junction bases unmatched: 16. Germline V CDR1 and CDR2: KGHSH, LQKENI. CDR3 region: CASSPVLSGSIRGDTQYF. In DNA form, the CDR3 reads TGTGCCAGCTCACCCGTCTTAAGCGGGAGTATCAGAGGAGATACGCAGTATTTT. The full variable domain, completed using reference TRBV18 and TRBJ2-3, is NAGVMQNPRHLVRRRGQEARLRCSPMKGHSHVYWYRQLPEEGLKFMVYLQKENIIDESGMPKERFSAEFPKEGPSILRIQQVVRGDSAAYFCASSPVLSGSIRGDTQYFGPGTRLTVL.

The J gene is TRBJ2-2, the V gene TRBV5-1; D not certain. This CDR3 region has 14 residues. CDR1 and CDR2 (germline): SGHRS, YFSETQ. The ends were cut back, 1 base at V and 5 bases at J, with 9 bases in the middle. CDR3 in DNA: TGCGCCAGCAGCTTGCTTGGGCAGACCGGGGAGCTGTTTTTT. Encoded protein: CASSLLGQTGELFF.

The CDR3 sequence is CASSSPSTGPEAFF. DNA of the CDR3: TGTGCCAGCAGTTCACCCTCGACAGGACCTGAAGCTTTCTTT. V gene TRBV6-5 combines with J gene TRBJ1-1; D is perhaps TRBD1 (6 bases). Germline-derived CDR1 and CDR2 are MNHEY and SVGAGI. This CDR3 spans 14 amino acids. Trimming left V 4 bases short and J 6 bases short, with 15 bases between.

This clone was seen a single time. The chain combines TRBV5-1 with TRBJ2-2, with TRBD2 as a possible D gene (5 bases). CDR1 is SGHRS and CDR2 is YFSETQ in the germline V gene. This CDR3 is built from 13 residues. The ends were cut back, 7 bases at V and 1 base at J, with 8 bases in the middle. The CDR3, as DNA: TGCGCCAGCCGCGCGGGGAACACCGGGGAGCTGTTTTTT. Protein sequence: CASRAGNTGELFF.

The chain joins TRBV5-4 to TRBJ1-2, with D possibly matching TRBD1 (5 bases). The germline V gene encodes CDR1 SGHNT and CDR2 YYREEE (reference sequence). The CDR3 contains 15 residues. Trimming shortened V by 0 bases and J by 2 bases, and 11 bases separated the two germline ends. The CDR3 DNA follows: TGTGCCAGCAGCTTGGCGTGGGGGGGAAACTATGGCTACACCTTC. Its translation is CASSLAWGGNYGYTF.

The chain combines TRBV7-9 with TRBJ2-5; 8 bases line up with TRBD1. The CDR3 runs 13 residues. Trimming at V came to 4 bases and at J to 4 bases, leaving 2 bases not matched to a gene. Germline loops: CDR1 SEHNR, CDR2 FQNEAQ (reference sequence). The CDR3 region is CASSSGQGETQYF. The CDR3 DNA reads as TGTGCCAGCAGCTCTGGACAGGGAGAGACCCAGTACTTC.

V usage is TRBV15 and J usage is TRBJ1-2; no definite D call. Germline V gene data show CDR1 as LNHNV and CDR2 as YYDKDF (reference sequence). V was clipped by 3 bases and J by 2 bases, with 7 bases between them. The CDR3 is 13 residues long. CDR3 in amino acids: CATSSDKNYGYTF. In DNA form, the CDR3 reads TGTGCCACCAGCAGCGACAAAAACTATGGCTACACCTTC.

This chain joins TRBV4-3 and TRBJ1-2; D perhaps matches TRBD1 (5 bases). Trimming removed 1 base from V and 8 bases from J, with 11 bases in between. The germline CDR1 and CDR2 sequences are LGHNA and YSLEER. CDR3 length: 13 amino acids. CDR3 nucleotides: TGCGCCAGCAGCCAAGGCTCAGGGAGGGGCTACACCTTC. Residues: CASSQGSGRGYTF.

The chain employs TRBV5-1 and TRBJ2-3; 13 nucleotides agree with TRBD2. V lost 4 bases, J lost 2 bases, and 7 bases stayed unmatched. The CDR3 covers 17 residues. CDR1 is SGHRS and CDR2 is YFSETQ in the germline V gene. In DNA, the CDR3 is TGCGCCAGCAGCCCTCGACTAGCGGGGGGACCCACAGATACGCAGTATTTT. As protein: CASSPRLAGGPTDTQYF.

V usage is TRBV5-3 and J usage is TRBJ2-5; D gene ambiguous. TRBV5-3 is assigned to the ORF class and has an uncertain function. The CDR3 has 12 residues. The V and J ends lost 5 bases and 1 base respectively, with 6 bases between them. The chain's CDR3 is CARRPLQETQYF. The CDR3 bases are TGTGCCAGAAGACCACTCCAAGAGACCCAGTACTTC.

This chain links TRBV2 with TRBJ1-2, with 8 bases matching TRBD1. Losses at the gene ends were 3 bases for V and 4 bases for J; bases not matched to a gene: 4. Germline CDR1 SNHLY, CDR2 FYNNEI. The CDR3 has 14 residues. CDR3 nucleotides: TGTGCCAGCAGTGACTCAGGGGGCGCCTATGGCTACACCTTC. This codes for CASSDSGGAYGYTF.

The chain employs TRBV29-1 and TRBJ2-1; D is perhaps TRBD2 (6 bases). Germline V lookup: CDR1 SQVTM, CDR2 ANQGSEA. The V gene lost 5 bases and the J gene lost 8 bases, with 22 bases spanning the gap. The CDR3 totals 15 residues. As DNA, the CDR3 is TGCAGCGTTCTGCGGCCTGTAAGACTAGGTGATGAGCAGTTCTTC. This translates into CSVLRPVRLGDEQFF.